Detailed here is one T cell receptor (beta chain). Its antigen is currently unknown. Expressed TCRB transcripts were sequenced, since all the RNA that had been isolated was reverse transcribed. Sequencing used immunoSEQ multiplex PCR; TCRdb keeps in-frame clones, though not all of them. The sample shows 500,000 to 850,000 clones, more than 12% of them seen only once. The data originate from a study of beta chain features in type 1 diabetes. Regarding the study as a whole: Type 1 diabetes patients had moderately but significantly shorter TCRB CDR3s in all four CD4+ subsets. The naive, central memory and Treg TCRB repertoires looked more alike in patients than they did in healthy donors.

Cell sorting via CD45RO/CCR7/CD25/CD127/CD95/CD27 was performed to obtain CD4+ naive, central memory, regulatory and stem cell-like memory cells. This CDR3 is built from 11 residues. V was pared by 5 bases and J by 5 bases, with 10 bases between. Germline loops: CDR1 DFQATT, CDR2 SNEGSKA (reference sequence). This clonotype was obtained from a man aged 18 to 30 with type 1 diabetes. V gene TRBV20-1 combines with J gene TRBJ2-7, with D unresolved. Sequencing used naive CD4+ T cells from blood. The CDR3 here is CSAGLGHEQYF. Here the CDR3 DNA reads TGCAGTGCTGGCCTAGGCCACGAGCAGTACTTC.